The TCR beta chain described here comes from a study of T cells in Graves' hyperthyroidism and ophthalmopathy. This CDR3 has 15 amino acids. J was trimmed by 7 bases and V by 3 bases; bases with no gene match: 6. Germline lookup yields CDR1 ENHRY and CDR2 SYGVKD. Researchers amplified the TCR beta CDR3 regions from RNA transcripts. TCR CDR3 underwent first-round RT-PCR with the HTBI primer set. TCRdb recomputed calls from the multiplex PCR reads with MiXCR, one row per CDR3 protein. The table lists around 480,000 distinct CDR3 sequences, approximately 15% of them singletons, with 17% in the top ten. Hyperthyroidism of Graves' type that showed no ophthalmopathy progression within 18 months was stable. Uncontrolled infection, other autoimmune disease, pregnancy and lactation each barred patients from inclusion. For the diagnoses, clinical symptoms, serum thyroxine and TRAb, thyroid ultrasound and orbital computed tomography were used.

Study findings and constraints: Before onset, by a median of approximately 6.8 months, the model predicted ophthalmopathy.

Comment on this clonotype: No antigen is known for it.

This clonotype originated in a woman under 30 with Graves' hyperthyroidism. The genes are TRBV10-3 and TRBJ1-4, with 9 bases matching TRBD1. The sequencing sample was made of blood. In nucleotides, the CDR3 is TGTGCCATCAGTGATACAGGGGGCGGGAGTGAAAAACTGTTTTTT. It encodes CAISDTGGGSEKLFF.